This T cell receptor beta chain was obtained from a study of T cells in Graves' hyperthyroidism and ophthalmopathy. As for the study in general: Peripheral blood samples were taken at initial diagnosis, prior to any treatment.

What was amplified from RNA transcripts were TCR beta CDR3 regions. The TCR CDR3 first-round RT-PCR relied on the HTBI primer set. In TCRdb, the multiplex PCR reads were re-called with MiXCR into one record per CDR3 protein. Of a few hundred thousand distinct CDR3 sequences listed, 16% are singletons. Trimming cost V 2 bases and J 7 bases; bases outside gene matches: 11. Looked up from germline, CDR1 is SGHVS and CDR2 is FQNEAQ. The CDR3 has 16 residues. Researchers barred patients who had uncontrolled infection, other autoimmune disease, pregnancy or lactation. Notes on the study in general: Also found in blood were most expanded thyroid clonotypes above 0.001.

About this clonotype itself: Its matching antigen is unknown.

This TCR was recovered from a woman in her thirties or forties with Graves' ophthalmopathy. The specimen was blood. The chain is built from TRBV7-8 and TRBJ2-1; TRBD1 matches 7 bases. Here the CDR3 reads CASSLLSGGSGNEQFF. CDR3 sequence (DNA): TGTGCCAGCAGCTTATTATCAGGGGGATCGGGGAATGAGCAGTTCTTC.